Below, 8 T cell receptor beta chains from the same sample are listed, as sequenced in a study of T cell responses to AZD1222 COVID-19 vaccine (dated by TCRdb to 2020 to 2023). Libraries were constructed by the immunoSEQ multiplex PCR assay. TCRdb limited this immuneACCESS table to in-frame rearrangements with V and J called. A share of clones is missing; checked studies link under half to unresolved V genes, and the rest is unexplained. For this sample the table gives some 130,000 clones, of which 85% to 90% were detected only once. The leading ten clones occupy under 25% of the sample. The time point tag for this specimen amounts to: baseline before first vaccination. The input for sequencing was peripheral blood, taken on day 0 of AZD1222 vaccination. The receptors were sampled from an adult in good health.

This chain links TRBV3-1 (or the pseudogene TRBV3-2) with TRBJ2-1; the D is unclear. Trimming left V 4 bases short and J 8 bases short, with 6 bases between. This CDR3 comprises 11 residues. The V gene's germline CDR1 is LGHDT and CDR2 YNNKEL (reference sequence). The CDR3 DNA follows: TGTGCCAGCAGCCCCAAGGATGAGCAGTTCTTC. This encodes CASSPKDEQFF.

With regard to this clone: Other DNA sequences of this sample code for an identical CDR3. The rearrangement uses TRBV6-6 and TRBJ2-7; D call uncertain. V dropped 10 bases and J dropped 3 bases, with 13 bases sitting between them. Per germline, CDR1 MNHNY and CDR2 SVGAGI (reference sequence). CDR3 size: 12 residues. Here the CDR3 DNA reads TGTGCCACGGAAGACAACGGCTACGAGCAGTACTTC. Translated, it gives CATEDNGYEQYF.

The chain is built from TRBV11-3 and TRBJ2-5; D is ambiguous. Germline loops: CDR1 SGHNT, CDR2 YENEEA. The V end lost 5 bases, the J end lost 5 bases, and 12 bases lay between the germline ends. This CDR3 region has 13 residues. This CDR3 is CASSPGWPETQYF. DNA of the CDR3: TGTGCCAGCAGCCCCGGGTGGCCGGAGACCCAGTACTTC.

The V gene is TRBV2, the J gene TRBJ2-7; 9 bases are a match to TRBD1. The CDR3 runs to 13 residues. V dropped 3 bases and J dropped 7; count of bases not matched to a gene: 4. Germline values: CDR1 SNHLY, CDR2 FYNNEI. The CDR3 loop is CASSEWGQGEQYF. The CDR3 DNA reads as TGTGCCAGCAGTGAGTGGGGACAGGGTGAGCAGTACTTC.

The table lists this clone with a few counts. DNA of the CDR3: TGTGCCAGCAGCTCGGACAGGGACTATGGCTACACCTTC. Amino acid sequence: CASSSDRDYGYTF. This chain uses TRBV7-3 with TRBJ1-2; 8 bases line up with TRBD1. J gave up 3 bases and V 4 bases, and 1 base lay outside the gene matches. This CDR3 contains 13 residues. Germline-derived CDR1 and CDR2 are SGHTA and FQGTGA.

The table lists this clone with a count of one. The rearrangement links TRBV27 to TRBJ1-3, with 7 nucleotides matching TRBD1. Germline CDR1 is MNHEY and CDR2 is SMNVEV (reference sequence). This CDR3 spans 15 amino acids. Trimming at V came to 2 bases and at J to 2 bases, leaving 3 bases not matched to a gene. The CDR3 bases are TGTGCCAGCAGTTTAACGCAGGGGGCTGGAAACACCATATATTTT. Translated: CASSLTQGAGNTIYF.

V is TRBV7-2 and J is TRBJ1-6, with 9 bases that match TRBD1. The CDR3 is made up of 17 amino acids. Germline assignment: CDR1 SGHTA and CDR2 FQGNSA. V trimming: 7 bases; J trimming: 0 bases; junction bases outside the gene matches: 7. The CDR3 here is CASTAGTGSSYNSPLHF. As DNA, the CDR3 is TGTGCCAGCACCGCGGGGACAGGGAGCTCCTATAATTCACCCCTCCACTTT. Using reference TRBV7-2 and TRBJ1-6 for the parts outside the CDR3, the full variable domain is GAGVSQSPSNKVTEKGKDVELRCDPISGHTALYWYRQSLGQGLEFLIYFQGNSAPDKSGLPSDRFSAERTGGSVSTLTIQRTQQEDSAVYLCASTAGTGSSYNSPLHFGNGTRLTVT.

V usage is TRBV7-2 and J usage is TRBJ2-2; D may be TRBD2 (5 bases). The CDR3 contains 19 residues. CDR1 SGHTA and CDR2 FQGNSA come from the germline V gene. Trimming took off 2 bases at V and 6 bases at J, with 25 bases between the two ends. This CDR3 reads CASSLMRPGYGREAGELFF. The CDR3 DNA sequence: TGTGCCAGCAGCTTAATGAGGCCGGGATATGGCAGAGAGGCCGGGGAGCTGTTTTTT. Complete variable domain (other parts from reference TRBV7-2 and TRBJ2-2): GAGVSQSPSNKVTEKGKDVELRCDPISGHTALYWYRQSLGQGLEFLIYFQGNSAPDKSGLPSDRFSAERTGGSVSTLTIQRTQQEDSAVYLCASSLMRPGYGREAGELFFGEGSRLTVL.